Shown below are 23 T cell receptor beta chains from a single sample sequenced in a study of regulatory T cells in long-lasting Graves disease (dated by TCRdb to 2020 to 2023). The library was generated by multiplex PCR. These reads were obtained on an Illumina HiSeq 4000. TCR beta libraries were built with iRepertoire HTBI primers and Arm-PCR amplification of CDR3 regions. The raw public reads went through TCRdb reprocessing: fastp at Q25, MiXCR clone calling, in-frame beta chains kept. Each CDR3 protein gets just one entry, which takes the most common genes and DNA from the rows behind it. In this sample the table shows around 330,000 distinct CDR3 sequences, about 18% of which occur a single time. The ten largest account for around 37% of the sample. The sample's time point label, decoded: newly diagnosed GD, antithyroid drugs for less than 3 months. For both TCR sequencing and RNA sequencing, RNA was extracted from PBMCs using TRIzol.

The sample consisted of peripheral blood mononuclear cells (PBMCs), taken at new diagnosis, from a patient treated with antithyroid drugs. Receptors originate from a female donor with Graves disease.

This clonotype was detected many times. The chain joins TRBV27 to TRBJ2-3; TRBD2 matches at 11 bases. The CDR3 extends over 15 amino acids. With V trimmed by 3 bases and J by 4 bases, 3 bases remained unmatched. Germline V CDR1 and CDR2: MNHEY, SMNVEV (reference sequence). The CDR3 here is CASSFASGRSDTQYF. CDR3 nucleotides: TGTGCCAGCAGTTTTGCTAGCGGGAGGTCAGATACGCAGTATTTT.

The CDR3 loop reads CASSRPAGSSYEQYF. Written as DNA, the CDR3 is TGTGCCAGCAGCAGGCCAGCGGGGAGCTCCTACGAGCAGTACTTC. The rearrangement joins TRBV5-4 to TRBJ2-7, with 7 bases aligning to TRBD2. This CDR3 has 15 amino acids. The germline V gene encodes CDR1 SGHNT and CDR2 YYREEE (reference sequence). Trimming took 4 bases from V and 0 from J; bases not matched to a gene: 7.

In its sample, this clonotype was seen many times. This chain connects TRBV12-3 or TRBV12-4 to TRBJ1-2, with D perhaps matching TRBD1 (6 bases). CDR3 length: 15 amino acids. V was trimmed by 7 bases and J by 3 bases, leaving 18 bases between them. CDR3: CASTLGLGGDYGYTF. CDR3 coding DNA: TGTGCCAGCACCCTCGGGTTAGGGGGGGACTATGGCTACACCTTC.

This clonotype was recorded a few times. V and J are TRBV19 and TRBJ2-4; D gene uncertain. The V end lost 1 base, the J end lost 6 bases, and 22 bases lay between the germline ends. Germline V gene data show CDR1 as LNHDA and CDR2 as SQIVND (reference sequence). CDR3 length equals 18 residues. DNA of the CDR3: TGTGCCAGTAGTATAGTACCCCCCGGGCAAGGGCTCGGAAACATTCAGTACTTC. As protein: CASSIVPPGQGLGNIQYF. The complete variable domain, with remaining parts taken from reference TRBV19 and TRBJ2-4, reads DGGITQSPKYLFRKEGQNVTLSCEQNLNHDAMYWYRQDPGQGLRLIYYSQIVNDFQKGDIAEGYSVSREKKESFPLTVTSAQKNPTAFYLCASSIVPPGQGLGNIQYFGAGTRLSVL.

This clonotype came up many times. This chain uses TRBV29-1 with TRBJ2-2; D is perhaps TRBD1 (5 bases). This CDR3 contains 13 residues. CDR1 is SQVTM, CDR2 ANQGSEA, per germline. V was shortened by 5 bases and J by 2 bases, with 9 bases between the two germline ends. CDR3 bases: TGCAGCGTTCCTAGGGGTAACACCGGGGAGCTGTTTTTT. Translating it yields CSVPRGNTGELFF.

Notes on this clonotype: A read error may explain this, as a much larger clone is one base away. This chain uses TRBV12-3 or TRBV12-4 with TRBJ2-7, with 10 bases aligning to TRBD2. V was pared by 6 bases and J by 7 bases, with 12 bases of the junction left unmatched. This CDR3 is built from 15 residues. The CDR3 DNA sequence: TGTGCCAGCAGCTCCCAGCGGGGGGGCTACAATGAGCAGTACTTC. It specifies CASSSQRGGYNEQYF.

This clonotype was detected ten times or more. The chain recombines TRBV20-1 with TRBJ2-7, with 11 bases that match TRBD2. V was clipped by 5 bases and J by 3 bases; unmatched bases: 6. Germline loops: CDR1 DFQATT, CDR2 SNEGSKA (reference sequence). This CDR3 is built from 14 residues. CDR3 sequence: CSALPGTSGYEQYF. The CDR3 bases are TGCAGTGCTCTGCCCGGGACTAGCGGCTACGAGCAGTACTTC.

This clonotype was seen at least ten times. The CDR3 loop is CASSEERDGNEQYF. As DNA, the CDR3 is TGTGCCAGCAGTGAGGAACGTGACGGAAACGAGCAGTACTTC. This rearrangement joins TRBV2 to TRBJ2-7; no clear D. The CDR3 extends over 14 amino acids. V lost 3 bases, J lost 5 bases, and 14 bases lay in between. Germline loops: CDR1 SNHLY, CDR2 FYNNEI.

The chain uses TRBV18 and TRBJ2-4; D may be TRBD1 (5 bases). Germline V lookup: CDR1 KGHSH, CDR2 LQKENI. The CDR3 is made up of 17 amino acids. V lost 6 bases and J 3 bases, leaving 21 bases between the germline ends. The CDR3 here is CASSQTVSSLGKNIQYF. In DNA, the CDR3 is TGTGCCAGCTCGCAGACAGTCTCCTCTTTAGGCAAAAACATTCAGTACTTC.

This clonotype appeared many times. The chain carries TRBV11-2 and TRBJ2-5; the D gene is possibly TRBD1 (5 bases). Looked up from germline, CDR1 is SGHAT and CDR2 is FQNNGV. The CDR3 is made up of 15 amino acids. The V gene lost 3 bases and the J gene lost 1 base, with 12 bases spanning the gap. CDR3 nucleotides: TGTGCCAGCAGCTTGGCCAGGGATTTCCAAGAGACCCAGTACTTC. Protein product: CASSLARDFQETQYF.

The rearrangement joins TRBV4-2 to TRBJ2-7; possible D gene TRBD2, 5 bases. Germline CDR1 and CDR2: LGHNA and YNFKEQ. The V end was cut by 0 bases, the J end by 0 bases, with 15 bases between. This CDR3 has 17 residues. CDR3 nucleotides: TGTGCCAGCAGCCAAGATCTGTGGGCTAGCCGCTCCTACGAGCAGTACTTC. Translated, it gives CASSQDLWASRSYEQYF.

This clonotype was seen many times. The rearrangement links TRBV3-1 to TRBJ2-7, with D perhaps TRBD1 (5 bases). Trimming took off 0 bases at V and 2 bases at J, with 11 bases between the two ends. Germline CDR1 LGHDT, CDR2 YNNKEL (reference sequence). The CDR3 sequence is 15 residues long. As DNA, the CDR3 is TGTGCCAGCAGCCAAGATGGGGCTATTCCCTACGAGCAGTACTTC. Translating gives CASSQDGAIPYEQYF.

This clonotype was observed many times. The V gene is TRBV28, the J gene TRBJ2-1; D is unresolved. The germline V and J ends were trimmed by 5 bases and 5 bases, with 4 bases remaining between them. The length of the CDR3 is 11 residues. CDR1 is MDHEN, CDR2 SYDVKM, per germline. The DNA for the CDR3 is TGTGCCAGCAGTAGGAACAATGAGCAGTTCTTC. Translating it yields CASSRNNEQFF.

This clonotype has at least ten counts. The V and J genes are TRBV19 and TRBJ2-3; D unresolved. Between the trimmed V and J ends, which lost 9 bases and 2 bases, there was a span of 9 bases. Germline values: CDR1 LNHDA, CDR2 SQIVND (reference sequence). The CDR3 totals 12 residues. The DNA of the CDR3 is TGTGCCAGCAGCCCCCCCACAGATACGCAGTATTTT. Translation: CASSPPTDTQYF.

The J gene is TRBJ1-5, the V gene TRBV19; D ambiguous. V shed 1 base and J shed 7 bases, with 14 bases lying between them. The germline gives CDR1 LNHDA, CDR2 SQIVND (reference sequence). The CDR3 spans 15 residues. CDR3 in amino acids: CASSIVSASNQPQHF. CDR3 nucleotides: TGTGCCAGTAGTATAGTAAGCGCGTCGAACCAGCCCCAGCATTTT.

This clonotype occurred many times. The V and J genes are TRBV4-1 and TRBJ1-6; D call uncertain. V was pared by 0 bases and J by 6 bases, with 9 bases between. The CDR3 is 15 residues long. Germline V gene lookup returns CDR1 MGHRA and CDR2 YSYEKL. The CDR3 DNA reads TGCGCCAGCAGCCAAGAAACAGCCCCTAATTCACCCCTCCACTTT. It specifies CASSQETAPNSPLHF.

This clonotype was recorded many times. The chain employs TRBV24-1 and TRBJ2-1, with 14 bases matching TRBD2. CDR1 and CDR2 from the germline V gene are KGHDR and SFDVKD. The V and J ends lost 1 base and 6 bases, in that order; junction bases with no gene match: 1. The CDR3 spans 16 residues. The CDR3 DNA follows: TGTGCCACCAGTGATTTTGGACTAGCGGGAGGCAATGAGCAGTTCTTC. It specifies CATSDFGLAGGNEQFF.

This clonotype was counted ten times or more. This rearrangement joins TRBV4-1 to TRBJ2-4; D unclear. Trimming shortened V by 4 bases and J by 4 bases, and 8 bases separated the two germline ends. From germline, CDR1 is MGHRA and CDR2 YSYEKL. The CDR3 is made up of 13 amino acids. The CDR3 reads CASSPSPKNIQYF. Here the CDR3 DNA reads TGCGCCAGCAGCCCTTCCCCGAAAAACATTCAGTACTTC.

This clonotype showed up many times. One end of the junction fails to match germline, which may point to a read error. The chain is built from TRBV2 and TRBJ1-4; TRBD1 agrees at 7 bases. CDR1 is SNHLY and CDR2 is FYNNEI in the germline V gene. This CDR3 contains 13 residues. The CDR3 bases are TGTGCCAGCAGCGAAGAAATACAGGGGAAACTGTTTTTT. It codes for CASSEEIQGKLFF.

This clonotype was detected a few times. The V call is TRBV5-1, the J call TRBJ2-5; 12 bases align to TRBD2. The CDR3 is 16 amino acids. From germline, CDR1 is SGHRS and CDR2 YFSETQ. Trimming at V came to 2 bases and at J to 1 base, leaving 3 bases not matched to a gene. CDR3 loop: CASSLGTSGFQETQYF. CDR3 DNA sequence: TGCGCCAGCAGCTTAGGGACTAGCGGGTTCCAAGAGACCCAGTACTTC.

The sample holds one count of this clonotype. The rearrangement uses TRBV2 and TRBJ1-3, with unresolved D. This CDR3 has 19 amino acids. In germline, CDR1 is SNHLY, CDR2 FYNNEI. V was pared by 5 bases and J by 0 bases, with 23 bases between. For the CDR3, the DNA is TGTGCCAGCAGTTTAAAAGCACCCTACCGACGGCTCTCTGGAAACACCATATATTTT. Residues: CASSLKAPYRRLSGNTIYF.

In this sample, this clonotype turned up a few times. This chain connects TRBV29-1 to TRBJ2-7; D remains unclear. The CDR3 is made up of 15 amino acids. Germline loops: CDR1 SQVTM, CDR2 ANQGSEA. V was pared by 6 bases and J by 3 bases, with 21 bases between. The CDR3: CSVRGESVTVYEQYF. The CDR3 DNA reads as TGCAGCGTGAGAGGTGAATCAGTTACAGTCTACGAGCAGTACTTC.

This clonotype was counted at least ten times. The V gene is TRBV12-3 or TRBV12-4, the J gene TRBJ2-7; D not certain. V lost 3 bases and J lost 3, with 9 bases in between. The CDR3 runs to 13 residues. CDR3 sequence reads: CASSFRRNYEQYF. CDR3 DNA sequence: TGTGCCAGCAGTTTTAGGCGGAACTACGAGCAGTACTTC.